This T cell receptor beta chain is from a study of identifying expanded T cells in peripheral blood. This table comes from immunoSEQ multiplex PCR, and its TCRdb copy is limited to in-frame clones, with some not included. The repertoire consists of 85,000 to 120,000 clones, with more than 70% occurring once and the leading ten covering around an eighth. The CDR3 totals 15 residues. Germline-derived CDR1 and CDR2 are PRHDT and FYEKMQ (reference sequence). Losses at the gene ends were 5 bases for V and 2 bases for J; bases not matched to a gene: 3. The source of this sequence is a person aged 18 to 75 in good health. The sample taken for sequencing was blood. J is TRBJ1-4 and V is TRBV13; 9 bases match TRBD1. The CDR3 sequence is CASSRGTGTNEKLFF. Here the CDR3 DNA reads TGTGCCAGCAGCCGGGGGACAGGGACTAATGAAAAACTGTTTTTT.